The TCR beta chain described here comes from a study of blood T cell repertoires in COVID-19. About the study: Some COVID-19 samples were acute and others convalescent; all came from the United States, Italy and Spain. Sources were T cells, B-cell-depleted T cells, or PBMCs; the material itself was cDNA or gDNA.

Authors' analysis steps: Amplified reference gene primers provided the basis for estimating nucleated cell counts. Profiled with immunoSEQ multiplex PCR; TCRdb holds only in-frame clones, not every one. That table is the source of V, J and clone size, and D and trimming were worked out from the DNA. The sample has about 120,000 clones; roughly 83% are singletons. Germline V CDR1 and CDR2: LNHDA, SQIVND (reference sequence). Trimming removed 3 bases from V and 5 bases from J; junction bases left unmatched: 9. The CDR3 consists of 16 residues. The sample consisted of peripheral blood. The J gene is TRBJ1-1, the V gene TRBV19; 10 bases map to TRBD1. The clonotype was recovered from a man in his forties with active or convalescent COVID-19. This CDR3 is CASSMGTGQGVTEAFF. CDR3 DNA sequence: TGTGCCAGTAGTATGGGAACCGGACAGGGGGTGACTGAAGCTTTCTTT.